A single sample is the source of the 18 T cell receptor beta chains below, sequenced in a study of blood T cell repertoires in COVID-19. Using immunoSEQ multiplex PCR, the repertoire was profiled, and TCRdb retains in-frame clones only, with some absent. The sample lists 350,000 to 400,000 clones, 91% occurring once. The specimen sequenced was PBMCs or T cells enriched from blood (not recorded which). Every receptor here comes from a woman between 40 and 50 years old who had been exposed to COVID-19.

The V call is TRBV2, the J call TRBJ1-1; D remains ambiguous. Germline values: CDR1 SNHLY, CDR2 FYNNEI. The CDR3 consists of 15 residues. V lost 6 bases, J lost 0 bases, and 14 bases lay in between. The CDR3 spells CASSLHGPVNTEAFF. The CDR3 DNA is TGTGCCAGCAGCCTTCATGGGCCCGTGAACACTGAAGCTTTCTTT.

The chain is built from TRBV27 and TRBJ1-2, with TRBD1 matching 9 bases. Germline V CDR1 and CDR2: MNHEY, SMNVEV (reference sequence). The V and J ends lost 6 bases and 6 bases, in that order; junction bases with no gene match: 11. This CDR3 region has 15 residues. The CDR3 nucleotides read TGTGCCAGCAGGGACCAGGGACAGGGAAATCATGGCTACACCTTC. As protein: CASRDQGQGNHGYTF.

The V gene is TRBV29-1, the J gene TRBJ1-1; no clear D. Per the germline V gene, CDR1 is SQVTM and CDR2 is ANQGSEA. The germline V and J ends were trimmed by 0 bases and 6 bases, with 11 bases remaining between them. CDR3 size: 13 residues. Here the CDR3 reads CSVEDGGIAEAFF. CDR3 nucleotide sequence: TGCAGCGTTGAAGATGGCGGTATCGCTGAAGCTTTCTTT.

This clone was counted a few times. The chain links TRBV7-6 to TRBJ2-1; no definite D call. The CDR3 runs to 12 residues. V lost 2 bases and J lost 5, with 4 bases in between. Germline V gene sequence: CDR1 SGHVS, CDR2 FNYEAQ. CDR3 in amino acids: CASSLQNNEQFF. The CDR3 nucleotides are TGTGCCAGCAGCTTACAGAACAATGAGCAGTTCTTC.

The chain joins TRBV19 to TRBJ1-1; TRBD1 aligns across 8 bases. The CDR3 runs 15 residues. Germline CDR1 LNHDA, CDR2 SQIVND (reference sequence). J gave up 5 bases and V 8 bases, and 13 bases lay outside the gene matches. The CDR3 nucleotides read TGTGCCAGTGGATTCTTTTGGACAGGGCGAACTGAAGCTTTCTTT. This translates into CASGFFWTGRTEAFF.

This rearrangement joins TRBV5-1 to TRBJ2-1; TRBD2 is a possible D gene (5 bases). CDR3 size: 11 residues. V was cut by 9 bases and J by 10 bases, with 14 bases left in between. In germline, CDR1 is SGHRS, CDR2 YFSETQ. CDR3 region: CAIGERGEQFF. CDR3 sequence (DNA): TGCGCCATTGGGGAGCGTGGCGAGCAGTTCTTC.

This rearrangement joins TRBV5-6 to TRBJ2-3, with 7 nucleotides matching TRBD2. Germline V CDR1 and CDR2: SGHDT, YYEEEE. J gave up 6 bases and V 0 bases, and 7 bases lay outside the gene matches. The CDR3 is 15 residues long. This chain's CDR3 is CASSLVGTGGDTQYF. The CDR3 DNA reads TGTGCCAGCAGCTTGGTGGGGACCGGGGGGGATACGCAGTATTTT.

The chain links TRBV19 to TRBJ1-5; no clear D. Trimming took off 8 bases at V and 7 bases at J, with 18 bases between the two ends. Germline CDR1 LNHDA, CDR2 SQIVND (reference sequence). The CDR3 is 14 amino acids. The CDR3 nucleotides are TGTGCCAGTTCCGGAGAGGGCAGAGGGCAGCCCCAGCATTTT. Encoded protein: CASSGEGRGQPQHF.

The rearrangement joins TRBV7-9 to TRBJ2-5; D unclear. CDR3 length: 13 amino acids. Trimming took 4 bases from V and 3 from J, leaving 9 bases between them. CDR1 is SEHNR and CDR2 is FQNEAQ in the germline V gene (reference sequence). CDR3 DNA sequence: TGTGCCAGCAGCTCCCCCGACAAAGAGACCCAGTACTTC. Translation gives CASSSPDKETQYF. The complete variable domain, with remaining parts taken from reference TRBV7-9 and TRBJ2-5, reads DTGVSQNPRHKITKRGQNVTFRCDPISEHNRLYWYRQTLGQGPEFLTYFQNEAQLEKSRLLSDRFSAERPKGSFSTLEIQRTEQGDSAMYLCASSSPDKETQYFGPGTRLLVL.

The chain has TRBV7-6 and TRBJ2-2; D is unresolved. CDR3 size: 16 residues. Between the trimmed V and J ends, which lost 3 bases and 1 base, there was a span of 12 bases. In germline, CDR1 is SGHVS, CDR2 FNYEAQ. The CDR3 is CASSLLLPENTGELFF. The CDR3 nucleotides are TGTGCCAGCAGCTTGTTGCTTCCAGAGAACACCGGGGAGCTGTTTTTT.

The genes are TRBV3-1 (or the pseudogene TRBV3-2) and TRBJ2-1; D possibly corresponds to TRBD1 (6 bases). CDR3 length equals 13 residues. Trimming removed 3 bases at V and 9 bases at J, with 12 bases between. Germline V lookup: CDR1 LGHDT, CDR2 YNNKEL (reference sequence). For the CDR3, the DNA is TGTGCCAGCAGCCAGCTGGGGGCAGGTGAGCAGTTCTTC. The encoded protein is CASSQLGAGEQFF.

The chain couples TRBV21-1 to TRBJ1-5; the D call of TRBD1 is as the table states it, not checked on the DNA. TRBV21-1 is reported as a pseudogene. The CDR3 is made up of 18 amino acids. The CDR3 coding sequence is TGTGCCAGCAGCAACCCGGACAGGGCCCATTATAGCAATCAGCCCCAGCATTTT. Its translation: CASSNPDRAHYSNQPQHF.

The chain uses TRBV6-6 and TRBJ1-2; possible D gene TRBD1, 6 bases. The CDR3 spans 13 residues. The V gene lost 8 bases and the J gene lost 4 bases, with 14 bases spanning the gap. Germline CDR1 reads MNHNY; CDR2 reads SVGAGI (reference sequence). The CDR3 region is CASSTGFIYGYTF. CDR3 coding DNA: TGTGCCAGCTCAACAGGGTTTATCTATGGCTACACCTTC.

The J gene is TRBJ2-1, the V gene TRBV10-3, with a tentative D call TRBD1 (6 bases). Trimming pared 6 bases from V and 2 bases from J, leaving 8 bases between. From germline, CDR1 is ENHRY and CDR2 SYGVKD. There are 13 residues in the CDR3. The CDR3 region is CAISRTAYNEQFF. CDR3 coding DNA: TGTGCCATCAGCCGGACAGCCTACAATGAGCAGTTCTTC.

The V and J genes are TRBV29-1 and TRBJ1-3; possible D gene TRBD1, 6 bases. Germline values: CDR1 SQVTM, CDR2 ANQGSEA. V was cut by 5 bases and J by 4 bases, with 15 bases left in between. The CDR3 contains 14 residues. CDR3 nucleotide sequence: TGCAGCGTTATAGGCGACAGGTCCGGAAACACCATATATTTT. Residues: CSVIGDRSGNTIYF.

J is TRBJ1-4 and V is TRBV30; 7 nucleotides line up with TRBD1. Trimming removed 5 bases from V and 8 bases from J; junction bases left unmatched: 2. The CDR3 has 11 amino acids. CDR1 and CDR2 (germline): GTSNPN, SVGIG (reference sequence). The CDR3 loop is CAWLDREKLFF. The DNA of the CDR3 is TGTGCCTGGTTGGACAGGGAAAAACTGTTTTTT. Together with reference TRBV30 and TRBJ1-4, the CDR3 gives the full variable domain: SQTIHQWPATLVQPVGSPLSLECTVEGTSNPNLYWYRQAAGRGLQLLFYSVGIGQISSEVPQNLSASRPQDRQFILSSKKLLLSDSGFYLCAWLDREKLFFGSGTQLSVL.

This sequence joins TRBV19 and TRBJ2-1, with 8 bases fitting TRBD2. This CDR3 spans 15 amino acids. Germline loops: CDR1 LNHDA, CDR2 SQIVND (reference sequence). V lost 6 bases and J lost 10; bases outside the gene matches: 14. The CDR3 DNA follows: TGTGCCAGTAGGGTACGAGCGGGAGCCGGGGGGGAGCAGTTCTTC. It encodes CASRVRAGAGGEQFF.

In DNA, the CDR3 is TGTGCCAGCAGCTTACAGAGGCGGGAGACCCAGTACTTC. This codes for CASSLQRRETQYF. The rearrangement joins TRBV7-2 to TRBJ2-5; D unresolved. V shed 2 bases and J shed 5 bases, with 9 bases lying between them. CDR1 and CDR2 from the germline V gene are SGHTA and FQGNSA. The CDR3 spans 13 residues.